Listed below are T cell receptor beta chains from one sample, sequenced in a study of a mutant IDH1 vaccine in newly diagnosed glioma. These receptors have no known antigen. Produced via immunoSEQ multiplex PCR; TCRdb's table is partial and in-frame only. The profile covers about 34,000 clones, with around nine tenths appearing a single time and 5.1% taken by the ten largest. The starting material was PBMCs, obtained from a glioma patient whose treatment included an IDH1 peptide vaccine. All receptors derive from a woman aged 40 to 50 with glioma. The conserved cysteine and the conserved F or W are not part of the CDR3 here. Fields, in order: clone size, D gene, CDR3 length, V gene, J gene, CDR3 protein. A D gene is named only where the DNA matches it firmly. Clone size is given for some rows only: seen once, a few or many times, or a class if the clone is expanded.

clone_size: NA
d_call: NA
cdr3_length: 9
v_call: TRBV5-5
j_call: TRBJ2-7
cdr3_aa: ASSDGGEQY

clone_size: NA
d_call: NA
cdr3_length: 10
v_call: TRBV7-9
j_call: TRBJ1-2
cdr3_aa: ASSAANYGYT

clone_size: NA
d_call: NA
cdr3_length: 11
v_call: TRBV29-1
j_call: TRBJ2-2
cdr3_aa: SVEGPNTGELF

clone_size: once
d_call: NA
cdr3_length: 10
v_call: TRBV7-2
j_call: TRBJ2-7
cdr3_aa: ASSLVSELQY

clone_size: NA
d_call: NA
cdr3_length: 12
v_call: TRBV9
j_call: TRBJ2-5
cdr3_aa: ASSPQGGSETQY

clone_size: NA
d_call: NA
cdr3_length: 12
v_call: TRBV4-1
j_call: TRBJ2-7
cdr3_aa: ASSHPVRSYEQY

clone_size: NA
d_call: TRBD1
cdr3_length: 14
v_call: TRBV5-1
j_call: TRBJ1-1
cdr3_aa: ASRWGRGLKDTEAF

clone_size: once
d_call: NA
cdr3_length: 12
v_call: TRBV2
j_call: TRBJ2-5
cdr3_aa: ASTPGGYQETQY

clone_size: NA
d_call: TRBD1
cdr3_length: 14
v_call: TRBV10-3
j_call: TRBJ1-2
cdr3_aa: AISESSGTGAGGYT

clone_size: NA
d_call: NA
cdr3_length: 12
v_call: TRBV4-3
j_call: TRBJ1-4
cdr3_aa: ASSQDTFDEKLF

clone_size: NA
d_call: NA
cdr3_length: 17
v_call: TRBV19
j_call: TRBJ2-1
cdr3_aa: ASSMFLGLTAGRYNEQF

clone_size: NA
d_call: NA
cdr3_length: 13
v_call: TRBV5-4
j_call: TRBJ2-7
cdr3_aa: ASSSGGGVRDEQY

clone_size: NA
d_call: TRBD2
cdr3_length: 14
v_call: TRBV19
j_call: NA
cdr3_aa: ASRDLTSGGPYEQY

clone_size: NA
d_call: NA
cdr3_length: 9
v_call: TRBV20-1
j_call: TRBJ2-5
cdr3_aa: SAGRQETQY

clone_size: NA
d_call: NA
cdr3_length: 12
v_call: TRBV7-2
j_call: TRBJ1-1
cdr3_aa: ASSEYRENTEAF

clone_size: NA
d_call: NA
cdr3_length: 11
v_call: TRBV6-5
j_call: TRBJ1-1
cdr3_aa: ASSSPGFTEAF

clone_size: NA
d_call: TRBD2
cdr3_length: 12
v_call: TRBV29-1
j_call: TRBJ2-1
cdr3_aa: SVDLRGGNNEQF

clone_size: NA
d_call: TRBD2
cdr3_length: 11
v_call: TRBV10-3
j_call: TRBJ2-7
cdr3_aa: AISLAGLNEQY

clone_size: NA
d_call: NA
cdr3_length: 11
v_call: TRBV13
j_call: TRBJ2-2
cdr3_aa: ASSLAGTGELF

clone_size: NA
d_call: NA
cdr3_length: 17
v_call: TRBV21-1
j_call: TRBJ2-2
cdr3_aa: ASSKERAGAHLNTGELF

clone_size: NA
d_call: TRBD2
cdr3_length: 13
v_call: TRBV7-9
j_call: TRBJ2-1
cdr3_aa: ASSLGLAGGREQF

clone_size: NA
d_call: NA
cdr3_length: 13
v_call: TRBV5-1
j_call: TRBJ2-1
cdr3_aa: ASSLVGGNLNEQF

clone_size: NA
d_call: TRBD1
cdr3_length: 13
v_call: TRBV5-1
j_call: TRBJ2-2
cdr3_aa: ASSRQGANTGELF

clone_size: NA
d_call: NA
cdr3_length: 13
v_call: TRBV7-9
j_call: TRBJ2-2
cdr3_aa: ASSFYSWRNGELF